The 4 T cell receptor beta chains below come from one sample, sequenced in a study of sequential checkpoint blockade in melanoma (dated by TCRdb to 2018 to 2020). The treatment or condition label corresponds to: randomized to nivolumab then ipilimumab (arm A) or the reverse (arm B). Libraries were built with the immunoSEQ multiplex PCR assay. TCRdb took this table from immuneACCESS and kept in-frame rearrangements with V and J called. Such tables lack part of the clones; where checked against another copy, unresolved V genes explain under half of the gap, and the rest is unexplained. This sample is represented by tens of thousands of clones; more than 75% of them were singletons. The top ten clonotypes cover about 9.9% of the sample. Sample: CD8+ T cells sorted from blood (inferred from file names), taken from a patient given nivolumab and ipilimumab in sequence. The source of these receptors is a human donor with melanoma.

The V gene is TRBV7-9, the J gene TRBJ1-4, with D perhaps TRBD1 (5 bases). CDR3 length: 14 residues. V gave up 4 bases and J gave up 5 bases, with 11 bases separating them. From germline, CDR1 is SEHNR and CDR2 FQNEAQ (reference sequence). The CDR3 DNA sequence: TGTGCCAGCAGCTCGCAGGGTCACAATGAAAAACTGTTTTTT. This encodes CASSSQGHNEKLFF. The whole variable domain, remainder taken from reference TRBV7-9 and TRBJ1-4, is DTGVSQNPRHKITKRGQNVTFRCDPISEHNRLYWYRQTLGQGPEFLTYFQNEAQLEKSRLLSDRFSAERPKGSFSTLEIQRTEQGDSAMYLCASSSQGHNEKLFFGSGTQLSVL.

Within the sample, this clone is medium-sized (0.01 to 0.1%). This chain joins TRBV7-2 and TRBJ2-2; TRBD1 matches 9 bases. The CDR3 loop spans 16 amino acids. The V segment lost 0 bases and the J segment 4 bases; nucleotides outside the gene matches: 3. Germline lookup yields CDR1 SGHTA and CDR2 FQGNSA. DNA of the CDR3: TGTGCCAGCAGCTTAGCCGGGACAGGGTTCACCGGGGAGCTGTTTTTT. It encodes CASSLAGTGFTGELFF.

The chain has TRBV6-6 and TRBJ2-7, with 11 bases fitting TRBD2. V lost 7 bases and J lost 3; bases outside the gene matches: 5. The germline gives CDR1 MNHNY, CDR2 SVGAGI (reference sequence). The CDR3 contains 14 residues. CDR3 loop: CASTDGTSGYEQYF. CDR3 DNA: TGTGCCAGCACCGACGGGACTAGCGGCTACGAGCAGTACTTC.

This rearrangement joins TRBV28 to TRBJ2-6; 8 nucleotides match TRBD1. V was clipped by 6 bases and J by 4 bases; unmatched bases: 8. In germline, CDR1 is MDHEN, CDR2 SYDVKM. The CDR3 runs to 16 residues. CDR3 nucleotide sequence: TGTGCCAGCAGCGGACAGGGATTCTCCGGGGCCAACGTCCTGACTTTC. Translated: CASSGQGFSGANVLTF. Using reference TRBV28 and TRBJ2-6 for the parts outside the CDR3, the full variable domain is DVKVTQSSRYLVKRTGEKVFLECVQDMDHENMFWYRQDPGLGLRLIYFSYDVKMKEKGDIPEGYSVSREKKERFSLILESASTNQTSMYLCASSGQGFSGANVLTFGAGSRLTVL.